This T cell receptor beta chain was recovered during a study of blood T cell repertoires in COVID-19. The germline V and J ends were trimmed by 0 bases and 0 bases, with 8 bases remaining between them. The V gene's germline CDR1 is MNHEY and CDR2 SVGAGI. The CDR3 totals 15 residues. Source study methods: The assay estimated nucleated cells by amplifying reference gene primers. Repertoires were generated with immunoSEQ multiplex PCR, while TCRdb's copy carries only in-frame clones and drops some. Clonal size and the V and J genes are those of that table, whereas D and trimming came from the DNA. The repertoire has approximately 280,000 clones, 80% to 90% of them found once; the top ten carry about 11%.

The receptor was derived from a woman in her seventies with acute or convalescent COVID-19. The source material was peripheral blood. The chain links TRBV6-5 to TRBJ1-1; possibly TRBD1 for D (5 bases). The CDR3 nucleotides are TGTGCCAGCAGTTACTCCCAGGGTGTGAACACTGAAGCTTTCTTT. Its translation is CASSYSQGVNTEAFF.